These T cell receptor beta chains were read from a single sample in a study of blood T cell repertoires in COVID-19. Generated by immunoSEQ multiplex PCR, the TCRdb table keeps only in-frame clones and is missing some. In the table there are around 60,000 clones, 84% of which are singletons. Sequencing used peripheral blood. These receptors originate from a man aged 55 to 70 with COVID-19, enrolled during active disease. The CDR3 runs from the conserved cysteine through the conserved F or W. D genes are given only for firm matches. Clone size is stated in some rows and not others, as once, few, many or a class when expanded.

clone_size: NA
v_call: TRBV12-3/TRBV12-4
j_call: TRBJ1-2
d_call: NA
cdr3_nt: TGTGCCAGCACGAAAGGGGGAAATGGCTACACCTTC
cdr3_aa: CASTKGGNGYTF

clone_size: NA
v_call: TRBV12-3/TRBV12-4
j_call: TRBJ1-1
d_call: NA
cdr3_nt: TGTGCCAGCAGTCATGACAAGCACACTGAAGCTTTCTTT
cdr3_aa: CASSHDKHTEAFF

clone_size: NA
v_call: TRBV7-9
j_call: TRBJ2-7
d_call: TRBD1
cdr3_nt: TGTGCCAGCAGGCAACAGGGGCCCGAGCAGTACTTC
cdr3_aa: CASRQQGPEQYF

clone_size: NA
v_call: TRBV27
j_call: TRBJ2-5
d_call: NA
cdr3_nt: TGTGCCAGCAAGCCGGGGAATCGAGAGACCCAGTACTTC
cdr3_aa: CASKPGNRETQYF

clone_size: NA
v_call: TRBV5-1
j_call: TRBJ2-1
d_call: NA
cdr3_nt: TGCGCCAGCAGCCCAGTAGCGGTTATCTCCTACAATGAGCAGTTCTTC
cdr3_aa: CASSPVAVISYNEQFF

clone_size: NA
v_call: TRBV5-1
j_call: TRBJ1-2
d_call: TRBD1
cdr3_nt: TGCGCCAGCAGCATAATGGGACAGGGAGACGGAGGCTACACCTTC
cdr3_aa: CASSIMGQGDGGYTF

clone_size: NA
v_call: TRBV3-1/TRBV3-2
j_call: TRBJ1-4
d_call: TRBD1
cdr3_nt: TGTGCCAGCAGCCATGACCGACAGGGGGCAGGTGAAAAACTGTTTTTT
cdr3_aa: CASSHDRQGAGEKLFF

clone_size: NA
v_call: TRBV28
j_call: TRBJ1-2
d_call: TRBD1
cdr3_nt: TGTGCCAGCAAACCGACAGGGGGGGGGTATGGCTACACCTTC
cdr3_aa: CASKPTGGGYGYTF

clone_size: NA
v_call: TRBV6-1
j_call: TRBJ2-7
d_call: NA
cdr3_nt: TGTGCCAGCAGTGAGGGACAGGGACTAGATAGCCAGTACTTC
cdr3_aa: CASSEGQGLDSQYF

clone_size: NA
v_call: TRBV9
j_call: TRBJ2-1
d_call: NA
cdr3_nt: TGTGCCAGCAGCGTATTACCGGACAGCTACAATGAGCAGTTCTTC
cdr3_aa: CASSVLPDSYNEQFF

clone_size: NA
v_call: TRBV18
j_call: TRBJ2-3
d_call: TRBD2
cdr3_nt: TGTGCCAGCTCACAGCGGGAGGTCACAGATACGCAGTATTTT
cdr3_aa: CASSQREVTDTQYF

clone_size: NA
v_call: TRBV24-1
j_call: TRBJ1-5
d_call: NA
cdr3_nt: TGTGCCACCAGTGATTTGCTTAGCAATCAGCCCCAGCATTTT
cdr3_aa: CATSDLLSNQPQHF

clone_size: NA
v_call: TRBV28
j_call: TRBJ2-1
d_call: TRBD1
cdr3_nt: TGTGCCAGCAGTTTTGGACAGGTTTACAATGAGCAGTTCTTC
cdr3_aa: CASSFGQVYNEQFF

clone_size: NA
v_call: TRBV29-1
j_call: TRBJ1-3
d_call: NA
cdr3_nt: TGCAGCGGAAGCGGTTCTGGAAACACCATATATTTT
cdr3_aa: CSGSGSGNTIYF

clone_size: NA
v_call: TRBV12-3/TRBV12-4
j_call: TRBJ1-1
d_call: NA
cdr3_nt: TGTGCCAGCAGTTTGGTTAGTATTCGGGCTTTCTTT
cdr3_aa: CASSLVSIRAFF

clone_size: NA
v_call: TRBV3-1/TRBV3-2
j_call: TRBJ2-1
d_call: TRBD2
cdr3_nt: TGTGCCAGCAGCCAGACTAGCGGGATTTCCTACAATGAGCAGTTCTTC
cdr3_aa: CASSQTSGISYNEQFF

clone_size: NA
v_call: TRBV5-6
j_call: TRBJ1-1
d_call: TRBD1
cdr3_nt: TGTGCCAGCAGCTTGGCCTCAGGGGGCTGGACTGAAGCTTTCTTT
cdr3_aa: CASSLASGGWTEAFF

clone_size: NA
v_call: TRBV28
j_call: TRBJ2-7
d_call: NA
cdr3_nt: TGTGCCAGCAGTCCCCGGATCGGACGGAGACTAACGAGCTACGAGCAGTACTTC
cdr3_aa: CASSPRIGRRLTSYEQYF

clone_size: NA
v_call: TRBV11-1
j_call: TRBJ2-3
d_call: NA
cdr3_nt: TGTGCCAGCAGCTTAGCGCTAGAGGAAACAGATACGCAGTATTTT
cdr3_aa: CASSLALEETDTQYF

clone_size: few
v_call: TRBV6-5
j_call: TRBJ2-1
d_call: TRBD2
cdr3_nt: TGTGCCAGCAGTTACTCCTTCGCGGGAGGTCCCAATGAGCAGTTCTTC
cdr3_aa: CASSYSFAGGPNEQFF

clone_size: NA
v_call: TRBV6-5
j_call: TRBJ2-7
d_call: NA
cdr3_nt: TGTGCCAGCAGTTACTCCCCCGGGATCTCCTACGAGCAGTACTTC
cdr3_aa: CASSYSPGISYEQYF

clone_size: few
v_call: TRBV6-1
j_call: TRBJ1-2
d_call: NA
cdr3_nt: TGTGCCAGCAGTGAAATCCAGAGGGCCGGAATTAACTATGGCTACACCTTC
cdr3_aa: CASSEIQRAGINYGYTF

clone_size: once
v_call: TRBV19
j_call: TRBJ2-3
d_call: NA
cdr3_nt: TGTGCCAGTAGTAGGACTATTGATACGCAGTATTTT
cdr3_aa: CASSRTIDTQYF

clone_size: NA
v_call: TRBV12-5
j_call: TRBJ2-1
d_call: NA
cdr3_nt: TGTGCTAGTGGTTTTACCCGGACATCCTCCTACAATGAGCAGTTCTTC
cdr3_aa: CASGFTRTSSYNEQFF

clone_size: NA
v_call: TRBV12-3/TRBV12-4
j_call: TRBJ2-3
d_call: TRBD2
cdr3_nt: TGTGCCAGCAGTGGGACTAGTCTAGGTACGCAGTATTTT
cdr3_aa: CASSGTSLGTQYF

clone_size: NA
v_call: TRBV10-3
j_call: TRBJ2-7
d_call: NA
cdr3_nt: TGTGCCATCAGTGACGTTTACGAGCAGTACTTC
cdr3_aa: CAISDVYEQYF

clone_size: NA
v_call: TRBV5-1
j_call: TRBJ2-1
d_call: NA
cdr3_nt: TGCGCCAGCAGCGGTCATCTAGCTCCCTTAATACAAGGGCAGTTCTTC
cdr3_aa: CASSGHLAPLIQGQFF

clone_size: NA
v_call: TRBV10-3
j_call: TRBJ2-1
d_call: NA
cdr3_nt: TGTGCCATCAGTGAAGGTAGATGGGGCAGTGGATCCTACAATGAGCAGTTCTTC
cdr3_aa: CAISEGRWGSGSYNEQFF

clone_size: NA
v_call: TRBV6-5
j_call: TRBJ1-2
d_call: TRBD1
cdr3_nt: TGTGCCAGCAGTTACCCCCCGGACAGGGTAAACTATGGCTACACCTTC
cdr3_aa: CASSYPPDRVNYGYTF

clone_size: NA
v_call: TRBV5-1
j_call: TRBJ2-1
d_call: TRBD2
cdr3_nt: TGCGCCAGCAGGTCGACTAGCGGGGGGTCCTACAATGAGCAGTTCTTC
cdr3_aa: CASRSTSGGSYNEQFF

clone_size: NA
v_call: TRBV19
j_call: TRBJ1-2
d_call: TRBD1
cdr3_nt: TGTGCCAGTAATCCTTATGGACAGGGGGGGACGTGGGGCTACACCTTC
cdr3_aa: CASNPYGQGGTWGYTF

clone_size: NA
v_call: TRBV28
j_call: TRBJ1-5
d_call: NA
cdr3_nt: TGTGCCAGCGGCCGGGGGGGAAGACAGCCCCAGCATTTT
cdr3_aa: CASGRGGRQPQHF

clone_size: NA
v_call: TRBV24-1
j_call: TRBJ2-5
d_call: TRBD2
cdr3_nt: TGTGCCACCAGTGATTTGGGACTAGCGGCTAGCTCAGAGACCCAGTACTTC
cdr3_aa: CATSDLGLAASSETQYF

clone_size: NA
v_call: TRBV19
j_call: TRBJ2-7
d_call: TRBD2
cdr3_nt: TGTGCCAGTAGTGCCCCGGTGGCTAGCGGCGAGCAGTACTTC
cdr3_aa: CASSAPVASGEQYF

clone_size: NA
v_call: TRBV5-1
j_call: TRBJ2-2
d_call: NA
cdr3_nt: TGCGCCAGCAGCTTGACACTAGGTAGCGGGGAGCTGTTTTTT
cdr3_aa: CASSLTLGSGELFF

clone_size: NA
v_call: TRBV9
j_call: TRBJ2-1
d_call: TRBD1
cdr3_nt: TGTGCCAGCAGCGTAGCTTCTGCGCGACAGGGTCTTGAGCAGTTCTTC
cdr3_aa: CASSVASARQGLEQFF

clone_size: NA
v_call: TRBV18
j_call: TRBJ2-7
d_call: TRBD1
cdr3_nt: TGTGCCAGCTCACGAAGACAGGGTTCCTACGAGCAGTACTTC
cdr3_aa: CASSRRQGSYEQYF

clone_size: NA
v_call: TRBV28
j_call: TRBJ2-7
d_call: TRBD2
cdr3_nt: TGTGCCAGCAGACATTCCGGGACTACCTACGAGCAGTACTTC
cdr3_aa: CASRHSGTTYEQYF

clone_size: NA
v_call: TRBV19
j_call: TRBJ2-3
d_call: NA
cdr3_nt: TGTGCCACCCTGGGGCGTACAGATACGCAGTATTTT
cdr3_aa: CATLGRTDTQYF

clone_size: NA
v_call: TRBV25-1
j_call: TRBJ2-6
d_call: TRBD2
cdr3_nt: TGTGCCAGCAGCCAGACTAGCTCGTCCGGGGCCAACGTCCTGACTTTC
cdr3_aa: CASSQTSSSGANVLTF

clone_size: few
v_call: TRBV14
j_call: TRBJ2-7
d_call: NA
cdr3_nt: TGTGCCAGCAGGAATAGCGGAAGCTCCTACGAGCAGTACTTC
cdr3_aa: CASRNSGSSYEQYF

clone_size: NA
v_call: TRBV2
j_call: TRBJ1-5
d_call: NA
cdr3_nt: TGTGCCAGCAGTGAACAACCAGGACAGCCCCAGCATTTT
cdr3_aa: CASSEQPGQPQHF

clone_size: NA
v_call: TRBV30
j_call: TRBJ1-2
d_call: NA
cdr3_nt: TGTGCCTGGAAGAGTCAATTTGGCTACACCTTC
cdr3_aa: CAWKSQFGYTF

clone_size: NA
v_call: TRBV7-3
j_call: TRBJ2-1
d_call: NA
cdr3_nt: TGTGCCAGCAGCTTAGTCGGAGGCTCCTACAATGAGCAGTTCTTC
cdr3_aa: CASSLVGGSYNEQFF

clone_size: NA
v_call: TRBV11-2
j_call: TRBJ2-7
d_call: TRBD1
cdr3_nt: TGTGCCAGCAGCTTAGGTGGACAGGACATACCCTACGAGCAGTACTTC
cdr3_aa: CASSLGGQDIPYEQYF

clone_size: few
v_call: TRBV20-1
j_call: TRBJ1-1
d_call: NA
cdr3_nt: TGCAGTGCCCCGCGACAGAGTGAAGCTTTCTTT
cdr3_aa: CSAPRQSEAFF

clone_size: NA
v_call: TRBV6-5
j_call: TRBJ2-7
d_call: NA
cdr3_nt: TGTGCCAGCAGTTACTCATACACAGGGAGCTCCTACGAGCAGTACTTC
cdr3_aa: CASSYSYTGSSYEQYF

clone_size: once
v_call: TRBV9
j_call: TRBJ2-1
d_call: TRBD1
cdr3_nt: TGTGCCAGCAGCGTAGGGCAGGGGGCCTACAATGAGCAGTTCTTC
cdr3_aa: CASSVGQGAYNEQFF

clone_size: NA
v_call: TRBV2
j_call: TRBJ1-4
d_call: TRBD1
cdr3_nt: TGTGCCAGCAGTTCACAGGGGATGCTTAATGAAAAACTGTTTTTT
cdr3_aa: CASSSQGMLNEKLFF

clone_size: NA
v_call: TRBV4-1
j_call: TRBJ2-7
d_call: TRBD2
cdr3_nt: TGCGCCAGCAGCCAAGAGGGGACTAGTTATTTCTACGAGCAGTACTTC
cdr3_aa: CASSQEGTSYFYEQYF